This paragraph reports one T cell receptor (beta chain). Antigen: not known. Every donor provided one blood sample measuring 2.5 ml. Unfractionated whole blood yielded total RNA, and T cells were not sorted. With the 5' RACE reads reprocessed, TCRdb shows one record per CDR3 protein and no DNA. Its listing shows a few hundred thousand distinct CDR3 sequences. Germline V lookup: CDR1 LGHDT, CDR2 YNNKEL (reference sequence). The CDR3 totals 12 residues. This specimen belongs to a study of monozygotic twins with inflammatory bowel disease. The study's findings and limits: The sharing of clonotypes with others was lower in IBD patients than in healthy twins, especially with disease activity. Different T cell subtypes could not be distinguished.

The TCR was taken from a human donor with ulcerative colitis or Crohn's disease, or a healthy co-twin of an affected twin (not recorded which). This rearrangement joins TRBV3-1 to TRBJ2-7. The material sequenced was blood. CDR3 region: CASSRTLYEQYF.